One and the same sample provided the 11 T cell receptor beta chains below, sequenced in a study of blood T cell repertoires in COVID-19. Libraries were prepared by immunoSEQ multiplex PCR; TCRdb keeps only in-frame clonotypes and omits some of them. The sample yields roughly 120,000 clones, approximately 90% seen once. Sequenced sample: peripheral blood. These receptors were collected from a man aged 50-60 years with COVID-19, enrolled during active disease.

As to this clone: This CDR3 is also generated by other DNA sequences in the sample. The J gene is TRBJ2-3, the V gene TRBV9; 9 nucleotides line up with TRBD1. J gave up 6 bases and V 3 bases, and 5 bases lay outside the gene matches. The CDR3 length is 14 residues. Germline V gives CDR1 SGDLS, CDR2 YYNGEE. The DNA for the CDR3 is TGTGCCAGCAGCGCGGACAGGGGTACTGATACGCAGTATTTT. Protein: CASSADRGTDTQYF.

The rearrangement links TRBV5-6 to TRBJ2-7, with D possibly TRBD2 on 6 matching bases. CDR3 length: 15 residues. V lost 0 bases and J 6 bases, leaving 16 bases between the germline ends. From germline, CDR1 is SGHDT and CDR2 YYEEEE. The DNA for the CDR3 is TGTGCCAGCAGCTTGGGGGCGCGCGGGGCGGGCGAGCAGTACTTC. As protein: CASSLGARGAGEQYF.

A single count supports this clone. The rearrangement uses TRBV28 and TRBJ1-2, with 7 bases lining up with TRBD1. Losses at the gene ends were 7 bases for V and 2 bases for J; bases not matched to a gene: 4. Germline V CDR1 and CDR2: MDHEN, SYDVKM. The CDR3 consists of 13 residues. CDR3 region: CASNPRGNYGYTF. In DNA form, the CDR3 reads TGTGCCAGCAACCCCAGGGGGAACTATGGCTACACCTTC.

The chain combines TRBV5-5 with TRBJ2-7, with D hard to call. V lost 0 bases and J lost 2, with 6 bases in between. Germline V gene data show CDR1 as SGHKS and CDR2 as YYEKEE (reference sequence). The CDR3 is 13 residues long. As DNA, the CDR3 is TGTGCCAGCAGCTTGGGGAGAACCTACGAGCAGTACGTC. It yields the protein CASSLGRTYEQYV.

This chain uses TRBV3-1 (or the pseudogene TRBV3-2) with TRBJ2-5; tentative D call: TRBD1 (7 bases). V shed 0 bases and J shed 3 bases, with 17 bases lying between them. This CDR3 spans 17 amino acids. Germline V gene sequence: CDR1 LGHDT, CDR2 YNNKEL (reference sequence). The CDR3 nucleotides read TGTGCCAGCAGCCAAGATTTAGTCCAGGGGGGAGAAGAGACCCAGTACTTC. Its translation: CASSQDLVQGGEETQYF.

This sequence joins TRBV1 and TRBJ2-2; TRBD2 is the table's D call, not checked against the DNA. TRBV1 is noted as a pseudogene. CDR3 length: 16 amino acids. CDR3 in amino acids: CTSRHPLAGGSGELFF. Here the CDR3 DNA reads TGCACCAGCAGGCACCCACTAGCGGGAGGCAGCGGGGAGCTGTTTTTT.

This chain links TRBV28 with TRBJ2-3; TRBD1 agrees at 8 bases. V lost 7 bases, J lost 3 bases, and 12 bases stayed unmatched. The CDR3 runs to 16 residues. Germline V CDR1 and CDR2: MDHEN, SYDVKM. CDR3 region: CASKLGQGGMTDTQYF. As DNA, the CDR3 is TGTGCCAGCAAACTCGGACAGGGCGGGATGACAGATACGCAGTATTTT. Filled out from reference TRBV28 and TRBJ2-3, the complete variable domain reads DVKVTQSSRYLVKRTGEKVFLECVQDMDHENMFWYRQDPGLGLRLIYFSYDVKMKEKGDIPEGYSVSREKKERFSLILESASTNQTSMYLCASKLGQGGMTDTQYFGPGTRLTVL.

This clone came up once. The chain combines TRBV11-2 with TRBJ1-1; unclear D gene. V was trimmed by 5 bases and J by 0 bases, leaving 16 bases between them. Germline V gene sequence: CDR1 SGHAT, CDR2 FQNNGV. This CDR3 spans 16 amino acids. The CDR3 DNA sequence: TGTGCCAGCAGCCCGCGGATCGGGGAGGTGAACACTGAAGCTTTCTTT. As protein: CASSPRIGEVNTEAFF.

The rearrangement uses TRBV7-3 and TRBJ2-3; D possibly corresponds to TRBD2 (6 bases). V was cut by 4 bases and J by 6 bases, with 11 bases left in between. This CDR3 contains 13 residues. In germline, CDR1 is SGHTA, CDR2 FQGTGA. In nucleotides, the CDR3 is TGTGCCAGCAGCTCGCGCCGGGGGGATACGCAGTATTTT. This sequence encodes CASSSRRGDTQYF.

This clone was detected only once. The chain has TRBV27 and TRBJ2-7; 10 nucleotides line up with TRBD2. The CDR3 totals 14 residues. Germline assignment: CDR1 MNHEY and CDR2 SMNVEV (reference sequence). V was clipped by 4 bases and J by 7 bases; unmatched bases: 7. The CDR3 region has the DNA TGTGCCAGCAGTTCCCTAGCGGGAGTTGGTGAGCAGTACGTC. Translated: CASSSLAGVGEQYV.

This chain uses TRBV18 with TRBJ2-6; no definite D call. The V end was cut by 3 bases, the J end by 1 base, with 13 bases between. CDR1 KGHSH and CDR2 LQKENI come from the germline V gene. This CDR3 comprises 17 residues. Here the CDR3 reads CASSPYHGVSGANVLTF. The DNA of the CDR3 is TGTGCCAGCTCACCCTACCACGGAGTTTCTGGGGCCAACGTCCTGACTTTC.